A selection of T cell receptor beta chains follows, all from one sample in a study of T cell responses to AZD1222 COVID-19 vaccine. Only in-frame clones appear in the TCRdb table, and some are missing; sequencing was by immunoSEQ multiplex PCR. This table holds about 270,000 clones, almost 95% found once. The sequencing here drew on peripheral blood, taken 28 days after the second AZD1222 dose. The receptors originated from an adult who received the AZD1222 COVID-19 vaccine. CDR3s leave out the opening cysteine and the closing phenylalanine or tryptophan. Fields, in order: J gene, V gene, clone size, CDR3 protein. Expanded clones are given a class, and other clones once, few, many or no size at all.

>TRBJ2-5|TRBV7-9|-
ASSFSGAGETQY
>TRBJ2-7|TRBV12-3/TRBV12-4|-
ASSSRSEQY
>TRBJ1-6|TRBV9|-
ASSAPLGSENSPLH
>TRBJ2-7|TRBV5-1|-
ASSPGPEGEQY
>TRBJ2-3|TRBV2|-
ASTERGTQY
>TRBJ2-7|TRBV4-1|-
ASSQLAGLSYEQY
>TRBJ2-5|TRBV7-6|-
ASSFASSSRETQY
>TRBJ1-2|TRBV7-9|-
ASSKDLLQYGYT
>TRBJ2-7|TRBV28|-
ASRPGQGYEQY
>TRBJ1-1|TRBV7-3|-
ASSLQGGNTEAF
>TRBJ2-5|TRBV7-2|-
ASSWVGGTQETQY
>TRBJ1-1|TRBV9|-
ASSVVKAENTEAF
>TRBJ2-7|TRBV27|-
ASSFLGRTSYEQY
>TRBJ1-1|TRBV3-1/TRBV3-2|once
ASSQERNTEAF
>TRBJ1-4|TRBV18|-
ASSPPMGEGEKLF
>TRBJ2-5|TRBV19|-
ASSVDRGETQY
>TRBJ1-6|TRBV4-1|-
ASSQVPSSYNSPLH
>TRBJ2-7|TRBV6-2/TRBV6-3|-
ASSSLPGTRGLGSYEQY
>TRBJ1-2|TRBV12-3/TRBV12-4|-
ASSRPGQGGYT
>TRBJ1-6|TRBV28|-
ASSLVRESLH
>TRBJ1-1|TRBV2|once
ASSLGTGTAEVF
>TRBJ2-5|TRBV13|-
ASSRTAGGGTQY
>TRBJ1-2|TRBV3-1/TRBV3-2|-
ASSQYRGSYGYT
>TRBJ1-6|TRBV6-2/TRBV6-3|-
ASSYAGQINSPLH
>TRBJ2-7|TRBV6-1|-
ASSEKRGSATSYEQY
>TRBJ2-7|TRBV28|-
ASIPGLADSYEQY
>TRBJ1-5|TRBV19|-
ASSIAGQPQH
>TRBJ1-6|TRBV19|-
ASSIIGQGYSPLH
>TRBJ1-1|TRBV29-1|-
SVLSGLAAF
>TRBJ1-5|TRBV6-5|-
ASTSSNQPQH
>TRBJ1-1|TRBV5-6|-
ASSLGGTREAF
>TRBJ2-1|TRBV3-1/TRBV3-2|-
ASSTSGLGEQF
>TRBJ1-5|TRBV7-9|once
ASSLAADQPQH
>TRBJ2-7|TRBV2|-
ASIPLLGEQY
>TRBJ1-2|TRBV11-2|once
ASSLNEDYGYT
>TRBJ1-1|TRBV21-1|-
ASSQQIWFPPPANTEAF
>TRBJ1-4|TRBV5-5|-
ASSYTGIGPEKLF
>TRBJ2-5|TRBV7-9|-
ASSLVGSAAYQETQY
>TRBJ1-2|TRBV10-1|-
ASSRDTNYGYT